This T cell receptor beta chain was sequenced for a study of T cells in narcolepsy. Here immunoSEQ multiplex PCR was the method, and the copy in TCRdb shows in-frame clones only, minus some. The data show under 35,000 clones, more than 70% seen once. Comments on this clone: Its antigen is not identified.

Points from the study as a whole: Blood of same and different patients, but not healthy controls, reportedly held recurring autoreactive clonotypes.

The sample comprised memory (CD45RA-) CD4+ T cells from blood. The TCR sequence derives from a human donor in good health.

The CDR3 loop reads CASSVPTLAKNIQYF. CDR3 nucleotides: TGTGCCAGCAGCGTTCCGACCCTAGCCAAAAACATTCAGTACTTC. V gene TRBV7-9 combines with J gene TRBJ2-4, with D uncertain. CDR3 length: 15 amino acids. Germline lookup yields CDR1 SEHNR and CDR2 FQNEAQ (reference sequence). V lost 5 bases to trimming and J lost 0 bases, with 11 bases between them.